This T cell receptor (beta chain) was obtained from a study of metastatic and nonmetastatic thyroid tumors. Across the study: The study looked at repertoires side by side in blood and in tumor or nodule tissue from malignant and benign thyroid patients.

MiXCR reprocessed the PCR reads for TCRdb. The sample shows approximately 11,000 clones, roughly 30% of them seen only once. No patient had received any treatment before thyroid surgery. The sequencing sample was made of tumor tissue. This receptor was obtained from a female donor with papillary thyroid cancer or a benign thyroid nodule (not recorded which). Some clones in this sample may be carry-over from other donors' samples.

The CDR3 DNA reads as TGTGCCAGCAGCAGTGGGACTAGCGGGACCTGGCTACAAGAGACCCAGTACTTC. Translating it yields CASSSGTSGTWLQETQYF. The chain combines TRBV3-1 with TRBJ2-5; TRBD2 aligns across 13 bases. CDR3 length: 18 residues. Trimming took 5 bases from V and 2 from J; bases not matched to a gene: 11. Germline-derived CDR1 and CDR2 are LGHDT and YNNKEL (reference sequence).